These T cell receptor beta chains were read from a single sample in a study of shared T cell receptors in the human thymus. The table came from immunoSEQ multiplex PCR; TCRdb's copy has only in-frame clones and leaves some out. The table lists roughly 500,000 clones, about 84% of them singletons. These data also featured in a second study, about human thymus T cells.

The sequenced material came from thymocytes. These receptors came from a boy less than two years old with a congenital heart defect. CDR3s include the opening cysteine and the closing phenylalanine or tryptophan. The D gene is left open where the match is weak. Expanded clones get a size class; other rows say once, few or many, or leave the size out.

abundance	j_gene	v_gene	d_gene	len	CDR3nt	CDR3aa
NA	TRBJ2-1	TRBV7-2	NA	17	TGTGCCAGCAGCTTAGCGCGGGGGCCTCCAACCTACAATGAGCAGTTCTTC	CASSLARGPPTYNEQFF
NA	TRBJ1-1	TRBV7-9	NA	9	TGTGCCAGCAGCTCTGGAGGACTCTTT	CASSSGGLF
NA	TRBJ2-7	TRBV4-2	NA	13	TGTGCCAGCAGCCACAGGGTCTCCTACGAGCAGTACTTC	CASSHRVSYEQYF
NA	TRBJ1-1	TRBV5-6	NA	17	TGTGCCAGCAGCTTGGCGATCAGGGAAGGGGTGGACACTGAAGCTTTCTTT	CASSLAIREGVDTEAFF
NA	TRBJ2-7	TRBV28	TRBD2	15	TGTGCCAGCAGTAAGCCCCTAGCGGGAGGGTACGAGCAGTACTTC	CASSKPLAGGYEQYF
NA	TRBJ2-7	TRBV2	TRBD2	14	TGTGCCAGCGGGACTAGCGGGAAGATCTACGAGCAGTACTTC	CASGTSGKIYEQYF
NA	TRBJ1-1	TRBV30	NA	13	TGTGCCTGGACCGGGGCCGGAGGGACTGAAGCTTTCTTT	CAWTGAGGTEAFF
NA	TRBJ1-5	TRBV6-5	NA	15	TGTGCCAGCAGGCCCCGGGTGGATAGCAATCAGCCCCAGCATTTT	CASRPRVDSNQPQHF
NA	TRBJ2-3	TRBV20-1	NA	11	TGCAGTGCTAAATCAGGGGCTACGCAGTATTTT	CSAKSGATQYF
NA	TRBJ2-5	TRBV6-6	TRBD2	15	TGTGCCAGCAGTTACGAGCGGGAGCTCCAAGAGACCCAGTACTTC	CASSYERELQETQYF
NA	TRBJ2-7	TRBV28	NA	15	TGTGCCAGCAGCCCGACTAGAGGCAACTCCTACGAGCAGTACTTC	CASSPTRGNSYEQYF
NA	TRBJ2-7	TRBV10-2	TRBD2	15	TGCGCCAGCAGTGACCCTAGCGGGGCCTCCTACGAGCAGTACTTC	CASSDPSGASYEQYF
NA	TRBJ2-3	TRBV28	TRBD2	15	TGTGCCAGCAGGCCCCTAGCGGGAGGGCAAGATACGCAGTATTTT	CASRPLAGGQDTQYF
NA	TRBJ2-1	TRBV5-1	NA	18	TGCGCCAGCAGCTTGGCCGACCGGTCTAGCGCTCGAGACAATGAGCAGTTCTTC	CASSLADRSSARDNEQFF
NA	TRBJ2-1	TRBV2	NA	14	TGTGCCAGCAGTGGGCGGCCGGGGAACAATGAGCAGTTCTTC	CASSGRPGNNEQFF
once	TRBJ1-1	TRBV6-5	TRBD1	14	TGTGCCAGCAGCGCTCAGCACCGGGACAGAGAAGCTTTCTTT	CASSAQHRDREAFF
NA	TRBJ2-3	TRBV29-1	NA	13	TGCAGCGTTACCTGGGGGCGGTCAGATACGCAGTATTTT	CSVTWGRSDTQYF
once	TRBJ2-7	TRBV5-1	TRBD2	16	TGCGCCAGCAGCCCGGGACTAGCGGGAGGTAGGGACGAGCAGTACTTC	CASSPGLAGGRDEQYF
once	TRBJ2-2	TRBV15	NA	15	TGTGCCACCGACGCCGGGAGAGGAATGGGCGGGGAGCTGTTTTTT	CATDAGRGMGGELFF
NA	TRBJ2-3	TRBV11-1	NA	13	TGTGCCAGCAGCCCTCGACACACAGATACGCAGTATTTT	CASSPRHTDTQYF
NA	TRBJ2-1	TRBV4-2	TRBD2	18	TGTGCCAGCAGCCAAGAAGAGGGATCGGGACTAGCGGGTCCTCATGCGTTCTTC	CASSQEEGSGLAGPHAFF
NA	TRBJ2-2	TRBV10-3	TRBD1	16	TGTGCCATCAGTGAGTCCGGGACAGGATCATCCGGGGAGCTGTTTTTT	CAISESGTGSSGELFF
NA	TRBJ2-7	TRBV5-1	NA	16	TGCGCCAGCAGCCTTCGGCGCAAATCGGAGGACCGCGAGCAGTACTTC	CASSLRRKSEDREQYF
NA	TRBJ1-1	TRBV5-6	NA	16	TGTGCCAGCAGCTTTGAGGCAGAAAAGGTGAACACTGAAGCTTTCTTT	CASSFEAEKVNTEAFF
NA	TRBJ2-5	TRBV19	TRBD2	16	TGTGCCAGTAGTCCGCAGACTAGCGGGAGCGAGGAGACCCAGTACTTC	CASSPQTSGSEETQYF
NA	TRBJ2-2	TRBV11-2	TRBD2	16	TGTGCCAGCAGCTTAGTCGGCGGGAGGGACACCGGGGAGCTGTTTTTT	CASSLVGGRDTGELFF
NA	TRBJ2-7	TRBV27	TRBD2	13	TGTGCCAGCAGGGGTAGCGGGAATCTCGAGCAGTACTTC	CASRGSGNLEQYF
NA	TRBJ2-5	TRBV6-1	TRBD1	12	TGTGCCTCCGGGACAGGGGGGGAGACCCAGTACTTC	CASGTGGETQYF